This T cell receptor (beta chain) was found in a study of blood T cell repertoires in COVID-19. From germline, CDR1 is SGHTA and CDR2 FQGTGA. V was clipped by 4 bases and J by 2 bases, with 8 bases between them. This CDR3 contains 14 residues. TCRdb's table, derived via immunoSEQ multiplex PCR, lists solely in-frame clones and lacks some. The sample comprises roughly 260,000 clones, about 88% of which are singletons, and about 10% rests with the top ten. The rearrangement uses TRBV7-3 and TRBJ2-2; TRBD2 is a possible D gene (6 bases). The sample comprised peripheral blood. The receptor was isolated from a woman in her 30s with COVID-19, enrolled during active disease. The CDR3 protein is CASSWDFNTGELFF. The CDR3 bases are TGTGCCAGCAGCTGGGACTTTAACACCGGGGAGCTGTTTTTT.